The T cell receptor beta chain described here comes from a study of blood T cell repertoires in COVID-19. In the study overall: Samples representing acute and convalescent COVID-19 were sourced from the United States, Italy and Spain.

This clone came up once. V was pared by 2 bases and J by 1 base, with 14 bases between. The CDR3 totals 17 residues. CDR1 and CDR2 (germline): MNHEY, SVGEGT. The table came from immunoSEQ multiplex PCR; TCRdb's copy has only in-frame clones and leaves some out. The sample records some 140,000 clones, about 83% being singletons. The V and J genes are TRBV6-2 or TRBV6-3 and TRBJ2-2; the D is unclear. Sequencing was done on a sample of peripheral blood. This receptor was obtained from a woman aged 60-75 years with COVID-19, enrolled during active disease. The CDR3, as DNA: TGTGCCAGCAGTTACAATCCGGCAGGATTGAACACCGGGGAGCTGTTTTTT. It yields the protein CASSYNPAGLNTGELFF.